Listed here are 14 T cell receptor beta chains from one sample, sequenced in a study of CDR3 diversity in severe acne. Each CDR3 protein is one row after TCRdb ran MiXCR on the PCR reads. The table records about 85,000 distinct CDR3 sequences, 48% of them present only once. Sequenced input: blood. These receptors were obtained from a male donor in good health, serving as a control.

CDR3 nucleotide sequence: TGTGCCAGCAGCCGCCTAGACAGCACTTGGGATACGCAGTATTTT. This gives the protein CASSRLDSTWDTQYF. The rearrangement joins TRBV11-1 to TRBJ2-3, with D maybe TRBD1 (5 bases). With 5 bases removed from V and 6 bases from J, the gap between germline ends came to 18 bases. Germline CDR1 reads SGHAT; CDR2 reads FQDESV (reference sequence). This CDR3 has 15 residues.

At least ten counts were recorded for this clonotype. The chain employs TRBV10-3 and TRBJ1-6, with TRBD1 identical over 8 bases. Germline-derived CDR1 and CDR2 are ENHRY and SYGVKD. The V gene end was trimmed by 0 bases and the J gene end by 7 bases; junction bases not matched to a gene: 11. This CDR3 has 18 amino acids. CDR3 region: CAISESPFRTGLNSPLHF. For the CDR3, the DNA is TGTGCCATCAGTGAGTCCCCCTTCCGGACAGGGTTGAATTCACCCCTCCACTTT.

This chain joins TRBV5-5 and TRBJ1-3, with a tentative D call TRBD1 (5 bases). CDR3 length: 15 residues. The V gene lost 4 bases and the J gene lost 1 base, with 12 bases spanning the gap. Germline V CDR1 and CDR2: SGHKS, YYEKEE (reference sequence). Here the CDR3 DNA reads TGTGCCAGCAGCGAACAGGCTGGTTCTGGAAACACCATATATTTT. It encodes CASSEQAGSGNTIYF. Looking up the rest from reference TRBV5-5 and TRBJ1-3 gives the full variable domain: DAGVTQSPTHLIKTRGQQVTLRCSPISGHKSVSWYQQVLGQGPQFIFQYYEKEERGRGNFPDRFSARQFPNYSSELNVNALLLGDSALYLCASSEQAGSGNTIYFGEGSWLTVV.

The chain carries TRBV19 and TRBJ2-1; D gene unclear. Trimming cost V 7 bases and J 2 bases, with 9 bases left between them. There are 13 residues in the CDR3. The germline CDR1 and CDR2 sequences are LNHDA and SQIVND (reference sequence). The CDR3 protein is CASTGGAYNEQFF. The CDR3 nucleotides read TGTGCCAGTACGGGTGGGGCCTACAATGAGCAGTTCTTC.

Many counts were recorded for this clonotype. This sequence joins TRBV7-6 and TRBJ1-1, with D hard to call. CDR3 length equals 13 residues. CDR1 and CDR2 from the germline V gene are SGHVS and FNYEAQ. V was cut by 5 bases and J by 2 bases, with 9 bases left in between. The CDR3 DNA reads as TGTGCCAGCAGCCCCGGCCTCAACACTGAAGCTTTCTTT. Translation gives CASSPGLNTEAFF.

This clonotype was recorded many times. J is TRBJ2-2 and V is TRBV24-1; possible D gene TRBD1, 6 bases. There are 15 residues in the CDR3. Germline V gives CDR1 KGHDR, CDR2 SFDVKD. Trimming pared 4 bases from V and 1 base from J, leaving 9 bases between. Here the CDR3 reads CATSDWTENTGELFF. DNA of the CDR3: TGTGCCACCAGTGACTGGACAGAGAACACCGGGGAGCTGTTTTTT.

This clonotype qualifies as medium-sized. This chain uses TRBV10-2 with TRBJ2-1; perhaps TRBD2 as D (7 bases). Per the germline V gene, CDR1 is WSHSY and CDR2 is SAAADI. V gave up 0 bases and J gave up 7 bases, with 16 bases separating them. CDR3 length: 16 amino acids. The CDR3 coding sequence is TGCGCCAGCAGTGAGTCAGGGGGAGGGCCTGGAAATGAGCAGTTCTTC. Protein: CASSESGGGPGNEQFF.

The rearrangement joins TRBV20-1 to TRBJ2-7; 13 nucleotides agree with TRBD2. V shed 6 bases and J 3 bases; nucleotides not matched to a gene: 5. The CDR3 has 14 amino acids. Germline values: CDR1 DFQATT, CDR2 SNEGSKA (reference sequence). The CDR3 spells CSAGLAGVVYEQYF. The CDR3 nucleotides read TGCAGTGCAGGACTAGCGGGAGTGGTCTACGAGCAGTACTTC.

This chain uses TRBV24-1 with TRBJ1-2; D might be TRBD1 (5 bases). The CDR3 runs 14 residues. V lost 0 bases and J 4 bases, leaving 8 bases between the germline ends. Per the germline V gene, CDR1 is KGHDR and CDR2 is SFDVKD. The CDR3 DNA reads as TGTGCCACCAGTGATTTGTGGGACCCCTATGGCTACACCTTC. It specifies CATSDLWDPYGYTF.

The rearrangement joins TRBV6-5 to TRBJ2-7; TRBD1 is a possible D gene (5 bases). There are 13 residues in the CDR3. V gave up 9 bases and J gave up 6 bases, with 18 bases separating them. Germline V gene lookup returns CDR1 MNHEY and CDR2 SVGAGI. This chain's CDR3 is CASSIAGPLEQYF. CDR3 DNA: TGTGCCAGTAGTATAGCAGGGCCCCTCGAGCAGTACTTC.

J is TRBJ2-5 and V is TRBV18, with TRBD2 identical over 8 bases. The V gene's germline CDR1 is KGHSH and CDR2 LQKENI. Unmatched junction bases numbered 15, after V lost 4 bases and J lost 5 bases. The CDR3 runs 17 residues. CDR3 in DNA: TGTGCCAGCTCACTAGCCGGGGGGGCCGAGGGCGACGAGACCCAGTACTTC. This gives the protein CASSLAGGAEGDETQYF.

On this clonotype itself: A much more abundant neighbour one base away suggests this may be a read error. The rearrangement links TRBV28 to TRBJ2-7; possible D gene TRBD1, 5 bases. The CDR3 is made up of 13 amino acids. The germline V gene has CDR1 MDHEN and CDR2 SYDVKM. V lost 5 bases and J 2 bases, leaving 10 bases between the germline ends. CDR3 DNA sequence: TGTGCCAGCAGTCGACAGAGTGCCTACGAGCAGTACTTC. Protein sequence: CASSRQSAYEQYF.

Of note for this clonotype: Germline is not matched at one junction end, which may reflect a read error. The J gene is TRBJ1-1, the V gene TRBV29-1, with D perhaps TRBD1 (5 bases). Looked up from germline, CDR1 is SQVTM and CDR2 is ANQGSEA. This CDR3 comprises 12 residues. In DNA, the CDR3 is TGCAGCGGGCGACGGGGGAACGCTGAAGCTTTCTTT. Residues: CSGRRGNAEAFF.

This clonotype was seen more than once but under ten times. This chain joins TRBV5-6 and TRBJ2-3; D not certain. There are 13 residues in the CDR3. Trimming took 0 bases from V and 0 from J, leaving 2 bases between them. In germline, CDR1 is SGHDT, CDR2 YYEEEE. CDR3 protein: CASSLGSTDTQYF. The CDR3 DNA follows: TGTGCCAGCAGCTTGGGGAGCACAGATACGCAGTATTTT.